This TCR beta chain was found in a study of blood T cell repertoires in COVID-19. From germline, CDR1 is SGHNT and CDR2 YYREEE (reference sequence). This CDR3 contains 13 residues. V was pared by 0 bases and J by 5 bases, with 8 bases between. The sample holds one count of this clone. Participant reports of clinical history set cohort assignment. Within 2 weeks of study entry, exposed participants had contacted a PCR-confirmed or clinician-diagnosed COVID-19 case. Per the authors' pipeline: Estimation of nucleated cell counts relied on the amplification of reference gene primers. Clones were sequenced by immunoSEQ multiplex PCR, and TCRdb holds only the in-frame ones, with some missing. V and J calls and clone size follow that table, whereas D and trimming were derived from the DNA. The profile shows more than 300,000 clones, 90% of them singletons.

The TCR comes from a woman aged 25 to 39 who had been exposed to COVID-19. The rearrangement links TRBV5-4 to TRBJ1-2, with a possible D match to TRBD1 (5 bases). Sequencing was performed on PBMCs or T cells enriched from blood (not recorded which). CDR3 protein: CASSLAREYGYTF. The CDR3 DNA reads as TGTGCCAGCAGCTTGGCCAGGGAATATGGCTACACCTTC.